This entry is about one T cell receptor (beta chain). Antigen unknown. Germline trimming cut 0 bases from V and 3 bases from J; bases unmatched to any gene: 4. CDR3 length: 17 residues. CDR1 is MGHRA and CDR2 is YSYEKL in the germline V gene. The sample's treatment: approximately 18 received Ad26.COV2.S at low or high dose, single or two shots; several received placebo; per-sample allocation not given. Sampling was performed 63 days after the first vaccine or placebo injection. Boston hosted the donor, who was an adult aged 18-55 years. Here immunoSEQ multiplex PCR was the method, and the copy in TCRdb shows in-frame clones only, minus some. This sample has more than 300,000 clones; around 88% occur once, and the top ten carry around a tenth. These data come from a study of Ad26.COV2.S vaccination and SARS-CoV-2 variants. Study summary: Into the muscle, Ad26.COV2.S was dosed once or twice, 56 days apart.

Overall study findings and caveats: CD8+ and CD4+ T cells specific for spike reportedly responded with substantial breadth after vaccination. Vaccine and placebo groups showed comparable non-spike TCR breadth.

Material: peripheral blood, obtained in a trial of Ad26.COV2.S vaccine versus placebo. The gene calls are TRBV4-1 and TRBJ2-2, with TRBD2 matching over 10 bases. This TCR came from a person aged 18-65 years who received the Ad26.COV2.S COVID-19 vaccine or a placebo. The CDR3 coding sequence is TGCGCCAGCAGCCAAGATCAGACTAGCGGGCACACCGGGGAGCTGTTTTTT. Residues: CASSQDQTSGHTGELFF.